Shown below are 14 T cell receptor beta chains from a single sample sequenced in a study of spatial heterogeneity in lung cancer. Broader study findings: In tumors, expanded intratumoral alpha and beta TCR counts tracked mutation counts.

TCRdb re-called the 5' RACE reads with MiXCR, one entry per CDR3 protein. The data hold around 100,000 distinct CDR3 sequences, with approximately 4.4% observed a single time. These receptors' antigens are unknown. Time point described: sample taken at primary tumor resection. Here the sequenced sample was lung tumor tissue, taken at surgery. The receptors here all came from a male donor with early-stage non-small cell lung cancer.

In this sample, this clonotype turned up many times. This chain joins TRBV6-6 and TRBJ2-7; D not certain. The V end was cut by 5 bases, the J end by 2 bases, with 13 bases between. Germline CDR1 reads MNHNY; CDR2 reads SVGAGI (reference sequence). The CDR3 covers 14 residues. CDR3 coding DNA: TGTGCCAGCAGTCCCTTTCAGGCCCCCTACGAGCAGTACTTC. Its protein is CASSPFQAPYEQYF.

This clonotype appeared many times. V and J are TRBV27 and TRBJ1-5; D might be TRBD1 (5 bases). This CDR3 region has 13 residues. Trimming stripped 8 bases from V and 3 bases from J, with 11 bases between. Per germline, CDR1 MNHEY and CDR2 SMNVEV (reference sequence). CDR3 loop: CASGSGNNQPQHF. CDR3 in DNA: TGTGCCAGCGGATCAGGGAACAATCAGCCCCAGCATTTT.

This clonotype was counted ten times or more. The genes are TRBV4-1 and TRBJ2-7, with 11 nucleotides matching TRBD2. Germline CDR1 reads MGHRA; CDR2 reads YSYEKL. The CDR3 consists of 16 residues. V gave up 4 bases and J gave up 7 bases; unmatched junction bases: 12. CDR3: CASSLGTSGWDREQYF. The CDR3 nucleotides read TGCGCCAGCAGCCTTGGGACTAGCGGATGGGACAGGGAGCAGTACTTC.

This clonotype was picked up many times. The V and J genes are TRBV20-1 and TRBJ2-5, with D possibly being TRBD2 (7 bases). Germline loops: CDR1 DFQATT, CDR2 SNEGSKA (reference sequence). CDR3 length equals 13 residues. The DNA for the CDR3 is TGCAGAGCCCGGGCAGGGGAGGGAGAGACCCAGTACTTC. Protein: CRARAGEGETQYF.

This clonotype was counted once. This may be a read error: a much more frequent sequence differs by one nucleotide. J is TRBJ2-7 and V is TRBV12-3 or TRBV12-4; 11 nucleotides match TRBD2. CDR3 length: 14 residues. The CDR3 sequence is CASSTSGSTYERYF. CDR3 in DNA: TGTGCCAGCAGTACTAGCGGGAGCACCTACGAGCGGTACTTC.

In this sample, this clonotype turned up many times. The chain has TRBV27 and TRBJ2-1; 8 bases match TRBD2. V shed 7 bases and J 9 bases; nucleotides not matched to a gene: 8. Germline lookup yields CDR1 MNHEY and CDR2 SMNVEV (reference sequence). The CDR3 extends over 13 amino acids. This chain's CDR3 is CASNKYGGGEQFF. In nucleotides, the CDR3 is TGTGCCAGCAACAAATACGGGGGGGGTGAGCAGTTCTTC.

Comment on this clonotype: As the CDR3 is not closed by the conserved phenylalanine or tryptophan, this likely results from a read error. CDR3 in amino acids: CASSLATSNEQFL. CDR3 sequence (DNA): TGTGCCAGCAGCTTAGCCACTAGCAATGAGCAGTTCTTA. The chain is built from TRBV7-9 and TRBJ2-1; D is possibly TRBD2 (5 bases). The CDR3 totals 13 residues. CDR1 and CDR2 (germline): SEHNR, FQNEAQ (reference sequence). Trimming removed 0 bases from V and 6 bases from J, with 6 bases in between.

In its sample, this clonotype was seen many times. The chain has TRBV6-5 and TRBJ2-5; 9 nucleotides agree with TRBD2. Germline V gene sequence: CDR1 MNHEY, CDR2 SVGAGI. V lost 8 bases and J lost 2; bases outside the gene matches: 12. The CDR3 has 16 amino acids. The CDR3 spells CASYGISGSPQETQYF. The CDR3 DNA follows: TGTGCCAGCTATGGTATTAGCGGGAGTCCTCAAGAGACCCAGTACTTC.

This clonotype was counted at least ten times. The chain couples TRBV20-1 to TRBJ2-2, with D perhaps TRBD1 (5 bases). The V and J ends lost 4 bases and 3 bases respectively, with 9 bases between them. This CDR3 region has 13 residues. From germline, CDR1 is DFQATT and CDR2 SNEGSKA (reference sequence). The CDR3 nucleotides are TGCAGTGCTATGGACACCTACACCGGGGAGCTGTTTTTT. Its protein is CSAMDTYTGELFF.

This clonotype was seen more than once but under ten times. The chain couples TRBV5-1 to TRBJ2-7, with 7 bases fitting TRBD1. The CDR3 is 14 amino acids. The V and J ends lost 3 bases and 7 bases, in that order; junction bases with no gene match: 10. Germline-derived CDR1 and CDR2 are SGHRS and YFSETQ. CDR3 nucleotide sequence: TGCGCCAGCAGCTATGGGACAGCTTTTGGTGAGCAGTACTTC. It encodes CASSYGTAFGEQYF.

V gene TRBV20-1 combines with J gene TRBJ2-3, with 7 nucleotides matching TRBD2. Germline V gene lookup returns CDR1 DFQATT and CDR2 SNEGSKA (reference sequence). The CDR3 contains 16 residues. Unmatched junction bases numbered 12, after V lost 2 bases and J lost 4 bases. The chain's CDR3 is CSARPPGGSGADTQYF. CDR3 nucleotides: TGCAGTGCTAGACCACCTGGCGGGAGTGGTGCAGATACGCAGTATTTT.

This clonotype appeared many times. The chain couples TRBV15 to TRBJ1-4; the D is unclear. This CDR3 spans 13 amino acids. V lost 4 bases and J lost 5, with 8 bases in between. The germline V gene encodes CDR1 LNHNV and CDR2 YYDKDF (reference sequence). CDR3 sequence: CATSTYGNEKLFF. The CDR3 DNA is TGTGCCACCAGCACGTATGGGAATGAAAAACTGTTTTTT.

This clonotype was picked up many times. The rearrangement uses TRBV4-1 and TRBJ2-1; the D is unclear. This CDR3 is 11 amino acids long. Germline V gene data show CDR1 as MGHRA and CDR2 as YSYEKL. V was shortened by 2 bases and J by 8 bases, with 4 bases between the two germline ends. The DNA for the CDR3 is TGCGCCAGCAGCCAATGGGATGAGCAGTTCTTC. Translation gives CASSQWDEQFF.

The table lists this clonotype with many counts. The DNA for the CDR3 is TGCAGCGTTGAACTGGAGCTAGCGGGAGTGCTTATGCAGTATTTT. Its translation: CSVELELAGVLMQYF. The chain employs TRBV29-1 and TRBJ2-3; 10 positions agree with TRBD2. J was trimmed by 11 bases and V by 2 bases; bases with no gene match: 13. This CDR3 comprises 15 residues. From germline, CDR1 is SQVTM and CDR2 ANQGSEA.